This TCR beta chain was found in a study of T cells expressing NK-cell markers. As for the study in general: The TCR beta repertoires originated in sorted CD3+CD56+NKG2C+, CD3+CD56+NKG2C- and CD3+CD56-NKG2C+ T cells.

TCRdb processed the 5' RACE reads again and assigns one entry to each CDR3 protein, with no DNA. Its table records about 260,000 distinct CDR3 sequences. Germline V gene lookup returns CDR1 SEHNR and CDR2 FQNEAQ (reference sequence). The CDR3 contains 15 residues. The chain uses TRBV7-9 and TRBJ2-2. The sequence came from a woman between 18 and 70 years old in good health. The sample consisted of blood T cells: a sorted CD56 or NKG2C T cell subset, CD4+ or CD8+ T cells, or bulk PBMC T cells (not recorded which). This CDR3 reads CASSLVGRFTGELFF.